The 26 T cell receptor beta chains given below trace back to one sample, sequenced in a study of blood T cells in healthy people across ages. Sample-barcoded 5' priming and a J-beta primer mix drove a second PCR of about 6 to 12 cycles. MiXCR, run by TCRdb on the 5' RACE reads, gives a single entry per CDR3 protein. The sample consists of approximately 770,000 distinct CDR3 sequences, 58% of them appearing once. The source material was blood. These receptors were collected from a man between 25 and 39 years old in good health.

This clonotype was detected only a few times. The rearrangement links TRBV5-1 to TRBJ2-1; D unresolved. Trimming removed 4 bases from V and 6 bases from J, with 17 bases in between. This CDR3 has 15 amino acids. CDR1 and CDR2 from the germline V gene are SGHRS and YFSETQ. The CDR3 sequence is CASSRLDRSFNEQFF. CDR3 nucleotides: TGCGCCAGCAGCCGATTGGATAGGAGTTTCAATGAGCAGTTCTTC.

The gene calls are TRBV6-4 and TRBJ2-1; weak D call: TRBD1 (6 bases). The CDR3 is made up of 16 amino acids. From germline, CDR1 is MRHNA and CDR2 SNTAGT. V dropped 2 bases and J dropped 0 bases, with 11 bases sitting between them. The CDR3 here is CASSDLTGSSYNEQFF. The CDR3 DNA is TGTGCCAGCAGTGACCTAACAGGGAGCTCCTACAATGAGCAGTTCTTC.

As for this clonotype: This is likely a read error, given that the CDR3 carries no conserved phenylalanine or tryptophan at its end. CDR3 sequence reads: CASSPSGAGDNYGYTI. The CDR3 DNA is TGTGCCAGCAGCCCCTCGGGAGCGGGGGATAACTATGGCTACACCATC. The chain couples TRBV7-2 to TRBJ1-2; D is possibly TRBD1 (5 bases). V was clipped by 5 bases and J by 1 base, with 17 bases between them. Per germline, CDR1 SGHTA and CDR2 FQGNSA. The CDR3 runs to 16 residues.

This clonotype was counted only a few times. The chain links TRBV20-1 to TRBJ2-7, with 8 bases matching TRBD2. Germline V gives CDR1 DFQATT, CDR2 SNEGSKA (reference sequence). The junction had 16 bases not matched to a gene; V was cut back by 6 bases and J by 3 bases. This CDR3 has 16 amino acids. The CDR3, as DNA: TGCAGTGCGAAGAAGGGAACTAGCGGCACCCTCTACGAGCAGTACTTC. Translated, it gives CSAKKGTSGTLYEQYF.

CDR3 nucleotides: TGCAGCGTTTACGGGACTAGCGGGAGTATCGAGCAGTACTTC. As protein: CSVYGTSGSIEQYF. The chain links TRBV29-1 to TRBJ2-7, with TRBD2 matching over 14 bases. Germline lookup yields CDR1 SQVTM and CDR2 ANQGSEA. This CDR3 contains 14 residues. Unmatched junction bases numbered 6, after V lost 5 bases and J lost 6 bases.

The CDR3 is CASSLSTSGLNEQFF. CDR3 coding DNA: TGTGCCAGCAGCTTATCGACTAGCGGATTGAATGAGCAGTTCTTC. The chain uses TRBV7-9 and TRBJ2-1, with 9 bases identical to TRBD2. V was pared by 2 bases and J by 7 bases, with 6 bases of the junction left unmatched. CDR3 length: 15 amino acids. In germline, CDR1 is SEHNR, CDR2 FQNEAQ (reference sequence). The full variable domain, in which reference TRBV7-9 and TRBJ2-1 provide the parts outside the CDR3, is DTGVSQNPRHKITKRGQNVTFRCDPISEHNRLYWYRQTLGQGPEFLTYFQNEAQLEKSRLLSDRFSAERPKGSFSTLEIQRTEQGDSAMYLCASSLSTSGLNEQFFGPGTRLTVL.

V gene TRBV10-3 combines with J gene TRBJ1-2; 9 positions match TRBD1. J was trimmed by 6 bases and V by 7 bases; bases with no gene match: 12. Germline loops: CDR1 ENHRY, CDR2 SYGVKD. The CDR3 has 15 residues. For the CDR3, the DNA is TGTGCCATCACCACCGGGACAGGGTATCCCAATGGCTACACCTTC. It translates to CAITTGTGYPNGYTF.

This clonotype was counted only a few times. V is TRBV30 and J is TRBJ1-2; maybe TRBD1 (6 bases). This CDR3 comprises 14 residues. Trimming removed 7 bases at V and 3 bases at J, with 18 bases between. Germline CDR1 GTSNPN, CDR2 SVGIG (reference sequence). CDR3 residues: CASTAGGRDYGYTF. The CDR3 DNA reads as TGTGCCTCCACGGCTGGGGGGCGCGACTATGGCTACACCTTC.

The chain is built from TRBV7-2 and TRBJ2-7, with TRBD1 as a possible D gene (6 bases). Trimming cost V 6 bases and J 0 bases, with 15 bases left between them. The CDR3 consists of 15 residues. Germline V gene data show CDR1 as SGHTA and CDR2 as FQGNSA. The CDR3 here is CASSPTGSISYEQYF. CDR3 sequence (DNA): TGTGCCAGCAGTCCTACAGGGTCTATCTCCTACGAGCAGTACTTC.

About this clonotype: A read error may account for a junction end that differs from germline. This sequence joins TRBV3-1 and TRBJ2-4; 11 bases are shared with TRBD2. The J call may be incorrect, as the DNA end agrees better with TRBJ2-5. Germline CDR1 is LGHDT and CDR2 is YNNKEL (reference sequence). CDR3 length equals 23 residues. The CDR3 is CAGSQSWLAGGSPSTKNAETQYF. CDR3 nucleotide sequence: TGTGCCGGCAGCCAGTCTTGGCTAGCGGGGGGCTCCCCCTCGACCAAAAACGCCGAGACCCAGTACTTC.

This clonotype was picked up one time. The chain uses TRBV15 and TRBJ2-3; 10 nucleotides agree with TRBD2. This CDR3 has 17 amino acids. Germline V lookup: CDR1 LNHNV, CDR2 YYDKDF (reference sequence). V trimming: 1 base; J trimming: 6 bases; junction bases outside the gene matches: 10. The CDR3 nucleotides read TGTGCCACCAGCAGAGCCCCACATAGCGGGGGGCCTGATACGCAGTATTTT. It specifies CATSRAPHSGGPDTQYF.

The chain couples TRBV11-2 to TRBJ2-5; D perhaps matches TRBD1 (6 bases). Germline V gene data show CDR1 as SGHAT and CDR2 as FQNNGV. There are 15 residues in the CDR3. Between the trimmed V and J ends, which lost 5 bases and 1 base, there was a span of 14 bases. The chain's CDR3 is CASSPTGYPQETQYF. The CDR3, as DNA: TGTGCCAGCAGCCCGACAGGATACCCCCAAGAGACCCAGTACTTC.

The chain uses TRBV20-1 and TRBJ2-7; 7 bases are a match to TRBD2. This CDR3 contains 12 residues. Looked up from germline, CDR1 is DFQATT and CDR2 is SNEGSKA (reference sequence). Trimming removed 3 bases from V and 6 bases from J; junction bases left unmatched: 5. CDR3 coding DNA: TGCAGTGCTAGCATACTAGCGACCGAGCAGTACTTC. The encoded protein is CSASILATEQYF.

The chain employs TRBV7-2 and TRBJ2-5; a possible D gene is TRBD2 (6 bases). Trimming pared 0 bases from V and 3 bases from J, leaving 23 bases between. Germline loops: CDR1 SGHTA, CDR2 FQGNSA. There are 19 residues in the CDR3. Written as DNA, the CDR3 is TGTGCCAGCAGCTTAGCGTGGGTAGCGGCAAAACCCGGGGAAGAGACCCAGTACTTC. It translates to CASSLAWVAAKPGEETQYF.

With regard to this clonotype: At one of its ends the junction is not consistent with the germline gene, which may arise from a read error. The chain employs TRBV20-1 and TRBJ2-1; 12 positions match TRBD2. This CDR3 has 14 amino acids. Germline CDR1 and CDR2: DFQATT and SNEGSKA (reference sequence). In DNA form, the CDR3 reads TGCAGTGCTCAGGGACTAGCGGGTATGGGTGAGCGGTTCTTC. Translated, it gives CSAQGLAGMGERFF.

On this clonotype: An end of the junction does not agree with germline; a read error may underlie this. The CDR3: CASRTLENIQYF. The DNA of the CDR3 is TGCGCCAGCAGGACTCTGGAGAACATTCAGTACTTC. The chain employs TRBV2 and TRBJ2-4; TRBD2 is a possible D gene (5 bases). The CDR3 runs 12 residues. Germline V gene sequence: CDR1 SNHLY, CDR2 FYNNEI.

V usage is TRBV27 and J usage is TRBJ1-2; no definite D call. The CDR3 totals 13 residues. Germline values: CDR1 MNHEY, CDR2 SMNVEV (reference sequence). The V end lost 6 bases, the J end lost 2 bases, and 10 bases lay between the germline ends. As DNA, the CDR3 is TGTGCCAGCAGGGCTATTGAAAACTATGGCTACACCTTC. This encodes CASRAIENYGYTF.

This clonotype occurred once. The V call is TRBV7-9, the J call TRBJ1-5; unclear D gene. V was clipped by 4 bases and J by 5 bases, with 15 bases between them. CDR1 SEHNR and CDR2 FQNEAQ come from the germline V gene (reference sequence). This CDR3 has 15 residues. DNA for the CDR3: TGTGCCAGCAGCTCGGGTGAGGGAGGATATCAGCCCCAGCATTTT. Translated: CASSSGEGGYQPQHF.

A few counts support this clonotype. The chain carries TRBV7-9 and TRBJ2-4; no definite D call. There are 14 residues in the CDR3. V was trimmed by 6 bases and J by 1 base, leaving 10 bases between them. Germline CDR1 SEHNR, CDR2 FQNEAQ (reference sequence). The chain's CDR3 is CASSRTSAKNIQYF. The DNA of the CDR3 is TGTGCCAGCAGTCGGACCTCGGCCAAAAACATTCAGTACTTC.

This sequence joins TRBV14 and TRBJ2-7; perhaps TRBD1 as D (5 bases). CDR3 length: 13 residues. Germline CDR1 reads SGHDN; CDR2 reads FVKESK. The V gene lost 4 bases and the J gene lost 3 bases, with 10 bases spanning the gap. CDR3 nucleotides: TGTGCCAGCAGCCCCGGACATCACTACGAGCAGTACTTC. Protein product: CASSPGHHYEQYF. Variable domain in full (rest from reference TRBV14 and TRBJ2-7): EAGVTQFPSHSVIEKGQTVTLRCDPISGHDNLYWYRRVMGKEIKFLLHFVKESKQDESGMPNNRFLAERTGGTYSTLKVQPAELEDSGVYFCASSPGHHYEQYFGPGTRLTVT.

This rearrangement joins TRBV12-3 or TRBV12-4 to TRBJ2-3, with D possibly called TRBD1 or TRBD2 (5 bases each). The CDR3 totals 15 residues. V lost 0 bases and J lost 3, with 10 bases in between. CDR3 sequence reads: CASSLARGGTDTQYF. The CDR3 region has the DNA TGTGCCAGCAGTTTAGCGCGTGGGGGAACAGATACGCAGTATTTT.

On this clonotype: A junction end diverges from the germline sequence, so it may reflect a read error. The CDR3 here is CSAGRDRDHGHTF. In nucleotides, the CDR3 is TGTAGTGCTGGCCGGGACAGGGACCATGGCCACACCTTC. The chain combines TRBV20-1 with TRBJ1-2; 9 bases agree with TRBD1. The CDR3 sequence is 13 residues long. Germline-derived CDR1 and CDR2 are DFQATT and SNEGSKA (reference sequence).

The J gene is TRBJ1-1, the V gene TRBV11-2; no reliable D call. The CDR3 has 15 residues. V was shortened by 5 bases and J by 5 bases, with 18 bases between the two germline ends. The germline V gene has CDR1 SGHAT and CDR2 FQNNGV. The CDR3 loop reads CASSDGRGGWTEAFF. For the CDR3, the DNA is TGTGCCAGCAGCGACGGGCGGGGAGGCTGGACTGAAGCTTTCTTT. The whole variable domain, remainder taken from reference TRBV11-2 and TRBJ1-1, is EAGVAQSPRYKIIEKRQSVAFWCNPISGHATLYWYQQILGQGPKLLIQFQNNGVVDDSQLPKDRFSAERLKGVDSTLKIQPAKLEDSAVYLCASSDGRGGWTEAFFGQGTRLTVV.

The rearrangement joins TRBV30 to TRBJ2-1; maybe TRBD2 (5 bases). With 2 bases removed from V and 3 bases from J, the gap between germline ends came to 11 bases. Germline CDR1 and CDR2: GTSNPN and SVGIG (reference sequence). This CDR3 is built from 14 residues. The CDR3 DNA follows: TGTGCCTGGAGTAGGGAGAATTTCTACAATGAGCAGTTCTTC. Amino acids: CAWSRENFYNEQFF.

This chain links TRBV11-1 with TRBJ2-5, with 8 bases identical to TRBD2. The CDR3 is 16 residues long. The germline gives CDR1 SGHAT, CDR2 FQDESV (reference sequence). J lost 5 bases, V lost 1 base, and 9 bases had no gene match. CDR3 nucleotide sequence: TGTGCCAGCAGCTTAGACGGGACTAGTTGGGAGGAGACCCAGTACTTC. It is translated as CASSLDGTSWEETQYF.

The V gene is TRBV27, the J gene TRBJ2-7; 14 bases fit TRBD2. There are 16 residues in the CDR3. After removal of 2 bases from V and 2 bases from J, the junction contained 2 bases not matched to a gene. The germline gives CDR1 MNHEY, CDR2 SMNVEV (reference sequence). CDR3 residues: CASSLGTSGSPYEQYF. As DNA, the CDR3 is TGTGCCAGCAGTTTAGGGACTAGCGGGAGTCCCTACGAGCAGTACTTC.